This section outlines one T cell receptor (beta chain) sequence together with its context. Its target is not known. The data belong to a study of blood T cells in healthy people across ages. Overall study results and limits: Getting older went along with TCR beta diversity per million T cells dropping roughly linearly. Calculation of diversity from one million T cells yielded estimates considered to be underestimates.

RNA extraction gave at least 5 micrograms of total RNA per sample. For the second PCR, which ran for 7 to 11 cycles, a sample-barcoded 5' primer and a J-beta primer mix were used. Per-sample output comprised a minimum of 2.5 million paired-end reads containing CDR3. TCRdb reprocessed the 5' RACE reads via MiXCR and lists one record per CDR3 protein. The sample consists of fewer than 950,000 distinct CDR3 sequences, 35% to 40% of them appearing once. The TCR comes from a man aged 18 to 35 in good health. Sequencing was done on a sample of blood.

CDR3 DNA sequence: TGTGCCAGCAGAACGAATACAGGTGAAAAACTGTTTTTT. Translating gives CASRTNTGEKLFF. V gene TRBV7-8 combines with J gene TRBJ1-4; D perhaps matches TRBD1 (5 bases). Germline V CDR1 and CDR2: SGHVS, FQNEAQ. V was clipped by 6 bases and J by 7 bases, with 12 bases between them. This CDR3 has 13 amino acids.